Listed below are T cell receptor beta chains from one sample, sequenced in a study of patients and donors after allogeneic stem cell transplantation. MiXCR, run by TCRdb on the RT-PCR reads, gives a single entry per CDR3 protein. The sample lists fewer than 2,000 distinct CDR3 sequences; about 3.5% were seen once. Sequenced sample: blood, either unsorted or a sorted T cell fraction (not recorded which). The receptors were sampled from a human donor who was either an allogeneic HSCT recipient or a stem cell or donor lymphocyte infusion donor (not recorded which). It is not recorded whose cells these are; they may come from a transplant donor. Each CDR3 is given with its conserved first and last residue. Not every row has a clone size; where given, it reads once, few, many or a size class.

J,size,V,CDR3
TRBJ2-1,medium-sized,TRBV6-6,CASSYPAGERYNEQFF
TRBJ2-7,.,TRBV19,CASSPRGGLAEPYEQYF
TRBJ1-1,large,TRBV7-9,CASSLNRDTEAFF
TRBJ2-7,medium-sized,TRBV7-2,CASSLAADVHEQYF
TRBJ1-1,medium-sized,TRBV3-1,CASSQNGQDTEAFF
TRBJ2-5,.,TRBV18,CASSPTGLAEGRGTQYF
TRBJ1-3,.,TRBV15,CATSVGGRAGNTIYF
TRBJ2-7,medium-sized,TRBV15,CATQIAGGNEQYF
TRBJ1-1,large,TRBV27,CASSLALTGEAFF
TRBJ2-5,.,TRBV7-3,CASSLGHSSETQYF
TRBJ2-3,medium-sized,TRBV10-1,CAGRGDTQYF
TRBJ2-1,medium-sized,TRBV5-1,CASSIGGTVNNEQFF
TRBJ2-1,medium-sized,TRBV2,CASSEFVTGGGDEQFF
TRBJ2-2,few,TRBV10-3,CAISRGVNTGELFF
TRBJ2-1,few,TRBV2,CASSVQQIREQFF
TRBJ2-1,.,TRBV6-2/TRBV6-3,CASSIHNEQFF
TRBJ2-7,medium-sized,TRBV12-3/TRBV12-4,CASSLGTTYEQYF
TRBJ2-6,few,TRBV6-5,CASSWDSGANVLTF
TRBJ2-3,medium-sized,TRBV7-3,CASSLDTRTSDTQYF
TRBJ2-3,.,TRBV7-2,CASSFTGSRTQYF
TRBJ2-7,large,TRBV6-5,CASSQTSGTSEQYF
TRBJ1-5,medium-sized,TRBV30,CAWSQQTGNQPQHF
TRBJ2-7,medium-sized,TRBV5-1,CASSLFTRGSYEQYF
TRBJ2-5,medium-sized,TRBV10-1,CASSGGRQETQYF
TRBJ2-3,medium-sized,TRBV29-1,CSVRGLLFSTDTQYF